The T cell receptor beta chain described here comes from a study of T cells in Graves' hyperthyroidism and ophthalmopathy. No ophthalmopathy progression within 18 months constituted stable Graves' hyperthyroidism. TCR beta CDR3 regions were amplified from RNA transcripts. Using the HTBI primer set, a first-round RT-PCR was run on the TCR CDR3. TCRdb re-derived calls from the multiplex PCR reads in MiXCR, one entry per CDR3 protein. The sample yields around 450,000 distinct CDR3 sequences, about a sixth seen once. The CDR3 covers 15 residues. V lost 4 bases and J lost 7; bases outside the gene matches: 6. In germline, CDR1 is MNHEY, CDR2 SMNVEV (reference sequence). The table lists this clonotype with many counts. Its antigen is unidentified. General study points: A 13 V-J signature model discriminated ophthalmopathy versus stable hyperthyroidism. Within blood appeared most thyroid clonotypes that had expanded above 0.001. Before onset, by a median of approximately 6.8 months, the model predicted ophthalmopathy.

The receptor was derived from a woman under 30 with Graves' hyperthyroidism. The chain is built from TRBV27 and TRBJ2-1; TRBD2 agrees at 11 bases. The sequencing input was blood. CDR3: CASSSGSGRANEQFF. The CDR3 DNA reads TGTGCCAGCAGTTCGGGTAGCGGGAGGGCAAATGAGCAGTTCTTC.